One sample yielded the 26 T cell receptor beta chains listed below, sequenced in a study of cytomegalovirus exposure and HLA in healthy donors. Vbeta (60) and Jbeta (13) primers were used in the PCR. Profiled with immunoSEQ multiplex PCR; TCRdb holds only in-frame clones, not every one. The clone table shows roughly 190,000 clones, with the ten largest holding 0.79%. Sequencing input: PBMCs. These receptors all come from a young woman in good health and CMV-seropositive.

V and J are TRBV9 and TRBJ2-3; 7 bases are a match to TRBD1. CDR3 length: 15 amino acids. The germline V gene has CDR1 SGDLS and CDR2 YYNGEE. V trimming: 1 base; J trimming: 10 bases; junction bases outside the gene matches: 12. DNA for the CDR3: TGTGCCAGCAGCGTAACCCGACAGGGCTCCGGCCCGCAGTATTTT. Translating gives CASSVTRQGSGPQYF.

The rearrangement joins TRBV15 to TRBJ2-3; perhaps TRBD2 as D (7 bases). V lost 1 base to trimming and J lost 4 bases, with 18 bases between them. Germline CDR1 is LNHNV and CDR2 is YYDKDF (reference sequence). The CDR3 totals 17 residues. CDR3 sequence reads: CATSRGRGGGGPDTQYF. The CDR3 nucleotides read TGTGCCACCAGCAGAGGAAGGGGGGGAGGCGGGCCAGATACGCAGTATTTT.

The chain combines TRBV5-6 with TRBJ2-7; D perhaps matches TRBD1 (5 bases). The CDR3 extends over 14 amino acids. The ends were cut back, 2 bases at V and 0 bases at J, with 9 bases in the middle. The V gene's germline CDR1 is SGHDT and CDR2 YYEEEE. The CDR3 here is CASSLLQASYEQYF. For the CDR3, the DNA is TGTGCCAGCAGCTTATTACAGGCCTCCTACGAGCAGTACTTC.

The chain employs TRBV5-4 and TRBJ2-3; 9 bases fit TRBD2. The germline V gene encodes CDR1 SGHNT and CDR2 YYREEE (reference sequence). J lost 4 bases, V lost 0 bases, and 9 bases had no gene match. This CDR3 is built from 17 residues. As DNA, the CDR3 is TGTGCCAGCAGCTTGGGGGAGCGGGAGGTTAGTGCAGATACGCAGTATTTT. Encoded protein: CASSLGEREVSADTQYF.

The chain employs TRBV6-1 and TRBJ1-6; D may be TRBD1 (6 bases). The ends were cut back, 7 bases at V and 5 bases at J, with 15 bases in the middle. The CDR3 is made up of 15 amino acids. Germline lookup yields CDR1 MNHNS and CDR2 SASEGT. DNA of the CDR3: TGTGCCAGCATACAGGGCCGGGTGGATAATTCACCCCTCCACTTT. It codes for CASIQGRVDNSPLHF.

A remark on this clone: One end of the junction does not line up with germline, which may come from a read error. The rearrangement joins TRBV11-2 to TRBJ2-1; D perhaps matches TRBD2 (5 bases). Looked up from germline, CDR1 is SGHAT and CDR2 is FQNNGV. The CDR3 covers 18 residues. This chain's CDR3 is CASSLDSWLGNSYNEQFF. CDR3 DNA: TGTGCCAGCAGCCTAGATTCCTGGCTCGGGAACTCCTACAATGAGCAGTTCTTC.

The V call is TRBV7-6, the J call TRBJ1-2; possibly TRBD1 for D (5 bases). This CDR3 has 13 amino acids. Trimming took 2 bases from V and 7 from J, leaving 11 bases between them. Germline CDR1 is SGHVS and CDR2 is FNYEAQ. The CDR3 sequence: CASSLNGRGGYTF. The CDR3, as DNA: TGTGCCAGCAGCTTAAACGGGAGGGGTGGCTACACCTTC.

V usage is TRBV6-4 and J usage is TRBJ2-3; 9 bases are shared with TRBD2. CDR3 length equals 15 residues. CDR1 is MRHNA and CDR2 is SNTAGT in the germline V gene. V lost 2 bases, J lost 4 bases, and 4 bases stayed unmatched. CDR3 nucleotides: TGTGCCAGCAGTGACATAGCGGGAGAGGCAGATACGCAGTATTTT. It encodes CASSDIAGEADTQYF.

J is TRBJ2-3 and V is TRBV6-1; 11 nucleotides match TRBD2. The CDR3 sequence is 15 residues long. Germline V gene data show CDR1 as MNHNS and CDR2 as SASEGT. V lost 7 bases to trimming and J lost 2 bases; unmatched junction nucleotides: 5. CDR3 bases: TGTGCCAGCAACCTAGCGGGGGGCCTCACAGATACGCAGTATTTT. Translated, it gives CASNLAGGLTDTQYF.

The V call is TRBV10-3, the J call TRBJ1-4; TRBD1 matches at 10 bases. The CDR3 loop spans 13 amino acids. The germline gives CDR1 ENHRY, CDR2 SYGVKD. Trimming at V came to 10 bases and at J to 5 bases, leaving 4 bases not matched to a gene. The CDR3 DNA reads as TGTGCCACCGGGACAGGGGTGAATGAAAAACTGTTTTTT. Protein sequence: CATGTGVNEKLFF.

This chain connects TRBV30 to TRBJ2-7; 10 bases align to TRBD2. Germline-derived CDR1 and CDR2 are GTSNPN and SVGIG (reference sequence). This CDR3 is built from 14 residues. The trim removed 2 bases at V and 7 bases at J, leaving 8 bases unmatched. CDR3 protein: CAWSPPGLAREQYF. CDR3 nucleotide sequence: TGTGCCTGGAGTCCCCCGGGACTAGCGAGGGAGCAGTACTTC.

DNA of the CDR3: TGTGCCAGCTCACCGCTAGGACAGTTGAACACTGAAGCTTTCTTT. This gives the protein CASSPLGQLNTEAFF. The chain is built from TRBV18 and TRBJ1-1, with D tentatively TRBD1 (6 bases). Germline CDR1 reads KGHSH; CDR2 reads LQKENI. V lost 3 bases to trimming and J lost 0 bases, with 11 bases between them. The CDR3 is 15 residues long.

About this clone: One junction end disagrees with the germline gene, perhaps due to a read error. Other nucleotide sequences from this sample produce the same CDR3. J is TRBJ1-2 and V is TRBV7-2, with 8 bases that match TRBD1. The CDR3 contains 17 residues. CDR1 is SGHTA, CDR2 FQGNSA, per germline. CDR3 DNA sequence: TGTGCCAGCAGCTCGCTGGACAGGGATACTACTAACTATGGTTACACCTTC. As protein: CASSSLDRDTTNYGYTF.

The chain joins TRBV12-5 to TRBJ2-7, with 8 bases lining up with TRBD1. Germline trimming cut 0 bases from V and 3 bases from J; bases unmatched to any gene: 7. CDR1 is LGHNT and CDR2 is FRNRAP in the germline V gene. This CDR3 spans 16 amino acids. In DNA form, the CDR3 reads TGTGCTAGTGGTTTGGTCTCGGGACAGGAGGGCTACGAGCAGTACTTC. Protein: CASGLVSGQEGYEQYF.

This chain uses TRBV7-6 with TRBJ1-1, with TRBD1 matching 8 bases. The CDR3 covers 15 residues. Germline V gene lookup returns CDR1 SGHVS and CDR2 FNYEAQ. After removal of 3 bases from V and 5 bases from J, the junction contained 8 bases not matched to a gene. DNA for the CDR3: TGTGCCAGCAGCTTCCAGACAGGGGAGGTGACTGAAGCTTTCTTT. As protein: CASSFQTGEVTEAFF.

The V call is TRBV5-4, the J call TRBJ2-7; no clear D gene. The germline gives CDR1 SGHNT, CDR2 YYREEE (reference sequence). V lost 4 bases and J lost 7, with 24 bases in between. The CDR3 covers 16 residues. The CDR3 loop reads CASSPDQPLEVREQYF. The CDR3 region has the DNA TGTGCCAGCAGCCCCGATCAGCCCCTTGAGGTGAGGGAGCAGTACTTC.

The rearrangement links TRBV18 to TRBJ1-4; 9 bases line up with TRBD1. CDR1 and CDR2 (germline): KGHSH, LQKENI. The CDR3 loop spans 14 amino acids. Trimming took 6 bases from V and 5 from J; bases not matched to a gene: 4. The CDR3 protein is CASSGQGSNEKLFF. The CDR3 region has the DNA TGTGCCAGCTCCGGACAGGGGTCGAATGAAAAACTGTTTTTT.

The chain combines TRBV9 with TRBJ1-3; tentatively, D is TRBD1 (6 bases). This CDR3 spans 16 amino acids. Germline CDR1 is SGDLS and CDR2 is YYNGEE. V lost 0 bases and J 0 bases, leaving 10 bases between the germline ends. The CDR3 sequence is CASSVAGAPSGNTIYF. The DNA of the CDR3 is TGTGCCAGCAGCGTAGCAGGGGCCCCCTCTGGAAACACCATATATTTT. The full variable domain, with the rest looked up from reference TRBV9 and TRBJ1-3, is DSGVTQTPKHLITATGQRVTLRCSPRSGDLSVYWYQQSLDQGLQFLIQYYNGEERAKGNILERFSAQQFPDLHSELNLSSLELGDSALYFCASSVAGAPSGNTIYFGEGSWLTVV.

The chain couples TRBV6-5 to TRBJ2-7; the D gene is possibly TRBD2 (6 bases). CDR1 and CDR2 (germline): MNHEY, SVGAGI. V was pared by 6 bases and J by 5 bases, with 17 bases between. This CDR3 contains 14 residues. As DNA, the CDR3 is TGTGCCAGCAGCCCCGGGAGTATAGTCCACGAGCAGTACTTC. It specifies CASSPGSIVHEQYF.

The J gene is TRBJ1-2, the V gene TRBV6-5; weak D call: TRBD1 (6 bases). Looked up from germline, CDR1 is MNHEY and CDR2 is SVGAGI. The CDR3 runs to 12 residues. The V end lost 7 bases, the J end lost 6 bases, and 12 bases lay between the germline ends. The CDR3 nucleotides read TGTGCCAGCACTTCGGGACACGATGGCTACACCTTC. It specifies CASTSGHDGYTF.

The rearrangement uses TRBV27 and TRBJ2-7; D not resolved. Germline values: CDR1 MNHEY, CDR2 SMNVEV (reference sequence). The CDR3 spans 13 residues. V lost 8 bases and J lost 2, with 13 bases in between. CDR3 region: CASGPRPPYEQYF. DNA of the CDR3: TGTGCCAGCGGTCCCAGGCCCCCCTACGAGCAGTACTTC.

The V call is TRBV18, the J call TRBJ1-2; no clear D. Germline V gene sequence: CDR1 KGHSH, CDR2 LQKENI. This CDR3 region has 14 residues. V was trimmed by 2 bases and J by 3 bases, leaving 10 bases between them. The CDR3 region has the DNA TGTGCCAGCTCACCAGCCCAGGCAGACTATGGCTACACCTTC. Translation: CASSPAQADYGYTF.

The chain couples TRBV12-2 to TRBJ2-2; no DNA check was done on the table's D call, TRBD2. TRBV12-2 is flagged as a pseudogene. The CDR3 is made up of 20 amino acids. CDR3 nucleotides: TGTGCAAGTCGTCCAACTTGGACTAGCGGGACCCTCGGGCACACCGGGGAGCTGTTTTTT. It encodes CASRPTWTSGTLGHTGELFF.

The rearrangement links TRBV5-1 to TRBJ1-2; the match to TRBD1 covers 7 bases. Germline V gives CDR1 SGHRS, CDR2 YFSETQ. The V segment lost 0 bases and the J segment 3 bases; nucleotides outside the gene matches: 5. CDR3 length equals 15 residues. The CDR3 DNA sequence: TGCGCCAGCAGCTTGGGAGAAGGGGGCTACTATGGCTACACCTTC. This sequence encodes CASSLGEGGYYGYTF. The full variable domain, rest sourced from reference TRBV5-1 and TRBJ1-2, is KAGVTQTPRYLIKTRGQQVTLSCSPISGHRSVSWYQQTPGQGLQFLFEYFSETQRNKGNFPGRFSGRQFSNSRSEMNVSTLELGDSALYLCASSLGEGGYYGYTFGSGTRLTVV.

The chain couples TRBV11-3 to TRBJ1-2, with D perhaps TRBD1 (5 bases). Germline V gene data show CDR1 as SGHNT and CDR2 as YENEEA. Trimming stripped 0 bases from V and 2 bases from J, with 13 bases between. This CDR3 has 16 amino acids. CDR3 sequence: CASSLDYPGRNYGYTF. The CDR3 bases are TGTGCCAGCAGCTTAGATTACCCAGGGAGGAACTATGGCTACACCTTC.

The genes are TRBV28 and TRBJ2-3; TRBD1 matches at 10 bases. Trimming took 6 bases from V and 5 from J; bases not matched to a gene: 8. CDR3 length: 15 amino acids. CDR1 and CDR2 from the germline V gene are MDHEN and SYDVKM. Here the CDR3 DNA reads TGTGCCAGCAGACCGGGACAGGGGAGTCGAGATACGCAGTATTTT. Protein sequence: CASRPGQGSRDTQYF.